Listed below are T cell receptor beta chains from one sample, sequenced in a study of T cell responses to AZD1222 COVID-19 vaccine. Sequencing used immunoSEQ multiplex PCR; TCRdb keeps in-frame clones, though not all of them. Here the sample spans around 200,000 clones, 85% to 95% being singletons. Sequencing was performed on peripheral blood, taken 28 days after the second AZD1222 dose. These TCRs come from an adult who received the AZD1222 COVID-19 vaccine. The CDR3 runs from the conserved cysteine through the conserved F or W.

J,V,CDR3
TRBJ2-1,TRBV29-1,CSVYREVEQFF
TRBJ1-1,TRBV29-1,CSVPGPDHTEAFF
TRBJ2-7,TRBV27,CASRGGTESYEQYF
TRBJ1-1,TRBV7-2,CASSSGTTRGTEAFF
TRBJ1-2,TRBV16,CASSQAGAGYGYTF
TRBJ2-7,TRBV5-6,CASSLTPVDNYEQYF
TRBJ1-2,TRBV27,CASRQQGTNYGYTF
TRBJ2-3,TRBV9,CASSAQGTSGKQYF
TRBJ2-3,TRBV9,CASSVPKTSTDTQYF
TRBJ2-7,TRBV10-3,CAIRPGQGAYEQYF
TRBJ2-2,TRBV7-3,CASSSPIGGTGELFF
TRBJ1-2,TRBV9,CASSGSVNYGYTF
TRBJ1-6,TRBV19,CASTGSGRGGSPLHF
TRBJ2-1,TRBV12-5,CASEGTPPSFVVEQFF
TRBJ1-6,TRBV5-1,CASSKGQLDESPLHF
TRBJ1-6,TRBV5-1,CASSLVQGARNSPLHF
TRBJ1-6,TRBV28,CASSLTVHGSSYNSPLHF
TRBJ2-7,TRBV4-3,CASSQDAAGGPYEQYF
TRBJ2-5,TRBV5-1,CASSLPGYQETQYF
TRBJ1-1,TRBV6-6,CASSYGLLGHTEAFF
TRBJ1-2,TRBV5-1,CASSGLTGEYGYTF
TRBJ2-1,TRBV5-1,CASSTDPGSYNEQFF
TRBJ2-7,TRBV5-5,CASSLAGQGYEQYF
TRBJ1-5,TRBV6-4,CASSPGSNQPQHF
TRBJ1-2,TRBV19,CASSLILNGANYGYTF
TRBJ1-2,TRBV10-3,CAIRYDTTNYGYTF
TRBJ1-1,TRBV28,CASQGTGGKSEAFF
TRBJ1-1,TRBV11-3,CASSPGQVHTEAFF
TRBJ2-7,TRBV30,CAWSDGSYEQYF
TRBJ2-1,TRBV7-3,CASSFVGGRNEQFF
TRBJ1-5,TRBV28,CASSRAMGNQPQHF
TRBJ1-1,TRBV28,CASSLQGRGLTEAFF
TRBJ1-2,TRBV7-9,CASSLLRDHNYGYTF
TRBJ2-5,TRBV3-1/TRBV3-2,CASSQAAGGETQYF
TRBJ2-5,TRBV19,CASSKRLAGGQETQYF
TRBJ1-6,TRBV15,CATSRDRRAGSAALHF
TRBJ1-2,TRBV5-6,CASSFDRTNYGYTF
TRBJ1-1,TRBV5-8,CASSVRKAEAFF
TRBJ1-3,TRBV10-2,CASSRGVDGNTIYF
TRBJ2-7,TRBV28,CASSLTSGSYEQYF
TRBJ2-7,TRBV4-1,CASSLIGLVDEQYF
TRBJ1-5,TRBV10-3,CAISEGQGTYQPQHF
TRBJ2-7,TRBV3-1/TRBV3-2,CASSRYGLAGGPFLYF
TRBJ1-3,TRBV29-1,CSVADSSGNTIYF
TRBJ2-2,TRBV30,CAWRDRGPDTGELFF
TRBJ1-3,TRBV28,CASSQFKGGIVEFSGNTIYF
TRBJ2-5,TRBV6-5,CASSYPSGRQWGTQYF
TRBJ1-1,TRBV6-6,CASSSLMNTEAFF
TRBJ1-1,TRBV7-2,CASSFQGNTEAFF
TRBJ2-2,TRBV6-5,CASSYWRGAGELFF
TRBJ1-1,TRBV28,CASSLPGDMNTEAFF
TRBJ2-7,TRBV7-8,CASSPTGQNYEQYF
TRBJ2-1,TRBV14,CASSRRGGLGEQFF
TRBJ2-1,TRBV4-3,CASSLGTTGLSSYNEQFF
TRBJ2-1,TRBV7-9,CASSLRRGSDDNEQFF